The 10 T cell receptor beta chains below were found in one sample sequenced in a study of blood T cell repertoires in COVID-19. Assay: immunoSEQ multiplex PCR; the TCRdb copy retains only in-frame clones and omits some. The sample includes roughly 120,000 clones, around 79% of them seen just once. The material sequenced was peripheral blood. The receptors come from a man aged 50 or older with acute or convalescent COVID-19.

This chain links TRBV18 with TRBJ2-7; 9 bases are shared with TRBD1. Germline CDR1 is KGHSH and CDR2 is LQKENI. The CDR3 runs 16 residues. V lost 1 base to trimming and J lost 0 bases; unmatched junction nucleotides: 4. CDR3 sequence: CASSPRDRVGSYEQYF. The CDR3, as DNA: TGTGCCAGCTCACCACGGGACAGGGTGGGCTCCTACGAGCAGTACTTC.

The CDR3 region has the DNA TGTGCCAGTAGTGAGTCAGGGGGCTGGTCCCCCTACCCTGAAGCTTTCTTT. It encodes CASSESGGWSPYPEAFF. The chain links TRBV19 to TRBJ1-1; the match to TRBD1 covers 8 bases. CDR3 size: 17 residues. After removal of 5 bases from V and 6 bases from J, the junction contained 17 bases not matched to a gene. Germline values: CDR1 LNHDA, CDR2 SQIVND (reference sequence).

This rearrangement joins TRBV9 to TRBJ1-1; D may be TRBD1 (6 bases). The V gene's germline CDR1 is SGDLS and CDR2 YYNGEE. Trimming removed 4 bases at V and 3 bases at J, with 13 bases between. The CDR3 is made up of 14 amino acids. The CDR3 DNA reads TGTGCCAGCAGCTTCAGGGGTGGGGACACTGAAGCTTTCTTT. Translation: CASSFRGGDTEAFF.

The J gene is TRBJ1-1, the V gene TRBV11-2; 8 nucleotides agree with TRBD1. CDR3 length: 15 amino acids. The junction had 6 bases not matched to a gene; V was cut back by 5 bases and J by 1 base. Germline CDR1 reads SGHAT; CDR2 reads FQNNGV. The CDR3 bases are TGTGCCAGCAGCGGAACAGGGGGTGGGAACACTGAAGCTTTCTTT. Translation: CASSGTGGGNTEAFF.

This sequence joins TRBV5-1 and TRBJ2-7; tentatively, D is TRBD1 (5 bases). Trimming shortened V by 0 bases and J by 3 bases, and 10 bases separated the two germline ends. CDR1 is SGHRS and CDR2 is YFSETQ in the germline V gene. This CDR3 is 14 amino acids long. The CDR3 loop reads CASSLGQSNYEQYF. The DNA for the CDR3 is TGCGCCAGCAGCTTGGGACAGTCAAACTACGAGCAGTACTTC.

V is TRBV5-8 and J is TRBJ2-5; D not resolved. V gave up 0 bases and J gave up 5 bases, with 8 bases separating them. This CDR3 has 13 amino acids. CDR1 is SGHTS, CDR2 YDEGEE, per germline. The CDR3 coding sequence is TGTGCCAGCAGCTTGGCCCCCGGGGAGACCCAGTACTTC. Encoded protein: CASSLAPGETQYF.

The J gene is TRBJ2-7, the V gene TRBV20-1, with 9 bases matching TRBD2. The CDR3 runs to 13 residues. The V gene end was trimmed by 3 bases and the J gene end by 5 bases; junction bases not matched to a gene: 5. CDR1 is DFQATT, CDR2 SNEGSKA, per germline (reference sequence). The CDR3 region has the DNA TGCAGTGCTAGTGGGGGACTAGCAGACGAGCAGTACTTC. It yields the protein CSASGGLADEQYF.

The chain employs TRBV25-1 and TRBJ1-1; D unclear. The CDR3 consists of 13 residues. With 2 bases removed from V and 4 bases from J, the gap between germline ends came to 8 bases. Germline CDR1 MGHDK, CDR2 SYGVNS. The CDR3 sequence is CASSEQVSTEAFF. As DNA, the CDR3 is TGTGCCAGCAGTGAACAGGTTAGCACTGAAGCTTTCTTT. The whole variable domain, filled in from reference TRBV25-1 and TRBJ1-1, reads EADIYQTPRYLVIGTGKKITLECSQTMGHDKMYWYQQDPGMELHLIHYSYGVNSTEKGDLSSESTVSRIRTEHFPLTLESARPSHTSQYLCASSEQVSTEAFFGQGTRLTVV.

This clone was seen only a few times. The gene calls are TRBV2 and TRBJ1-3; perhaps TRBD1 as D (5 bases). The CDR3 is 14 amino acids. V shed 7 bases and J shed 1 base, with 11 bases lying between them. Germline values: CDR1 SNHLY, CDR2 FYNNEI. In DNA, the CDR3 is TGTGCCAGCACAAGGGGCTCATCTGGAAACACCATATATTTT. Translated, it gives CASTRGSSGNTIYF. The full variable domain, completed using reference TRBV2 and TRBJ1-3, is EPEVTQTPSHQVTQMGQEVILRCVPISNHLYFYWYRQILGQKVEFLVSFYNNEISEKSEIFDDQFSVERPDGSNFTLKIRSTKLEDSAMYFCASTRGSSGNTIYFGEGSWLTVV.

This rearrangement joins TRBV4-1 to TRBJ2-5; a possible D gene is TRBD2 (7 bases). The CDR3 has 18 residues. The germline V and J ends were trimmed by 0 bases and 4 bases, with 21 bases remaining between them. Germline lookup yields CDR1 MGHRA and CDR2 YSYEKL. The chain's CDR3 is CASSQDPGGRPNSETQYF. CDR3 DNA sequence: TGCGCCAGCAGCCAAGATCCCGGGGGGCGCCCGAATTCAGAGACCCAGTACTTC.